The clone carrying this T cell receptor (beta chain) was seen only once. This CDR3 spans 16 amino acids. Only in-frame clones appear in the TCRdb table, and some are missing; sequencing was by immunoSEQ multiplex PCR. Of approximately 100,000 clones listed, 75% to 95% are singletons. The entry originates in a study of control samples from healthy donors and cancer patients. The clonotype was recovered from a human donor in good health. The donor label of this sample is uncertain. Sequencing was carried out using blood. The chain carries TRBV21-1 and TRBJ1-6. TRBV21-1 represents a pseudogene. This CDR3 reads CASSEVWEVSNSPLHF. The CDR3 DNA follows: TGTGCCAGCAGCGAGGTGTGGGAGGTATCGAATTCACCCCTCCACTTT.